This passage covers 11 T cell receptor beta chains from one sample sequenced in a study of naive and memory T cell subsets. An equimolar mix of two oligonucleotides served as the beta constant-region primer for TRBC1 and TRBC2. TCRdb processed the UMI-ligation and nested PCR reads anew with MiXCR; each CDR3 protein has one entry. The data hold roughly 140,000 distinct CDR3 sequences, with 17% observed a single time. The sequenced sample consisted of naive CD4+ T cells from blood. The receptors shown here come from a human donor in good health.

This clonotype came up a few times. The chain combines TRBV7-9 with TRBJ1-2, with a possible D match to TRBD1 (6 bases). The length of the CDR3 is 17 residues. CDR1 and CDR2 (germline): SEHNR, FQNEAQ (reference sequence). The V gene lost 5 bases and the J gene lost 3 bases, with 22 bases spanning the gap. Here the CDR3 DNA reads TGTGCCAGCAGCCCGTCGGCAGGGGCCCCTCTGCACTATGGCTACACCTTC. Amino acids: CASSPSAGAPLHYGYTF.

V gene TRBV30 combines with J gene TRBJ2-3; D is possibly TRBD1 or TRBD2 (5 bases each). Germline values: CDR1 GTSNPN, CDR2 SVGIG (reference sequence). The CDR3 consists of 14 residues. Deletions cut 5 bases from V and 6 bases from J, with 18 bases between. CDR3 nucleotide sequence: TGTGCCTGGGTTCCCTGGGGGAGCAGTGATACGCAGTATTTT. Its protein is CAWVPWGSSDTQYF.

The chain is built from TRBV30 and TRBJ1-5, with a possible D match to TRBD1 (5 bases). The CDR3 runs 16 residues. V was shortened by 0 bases and J by 6 bases, with 18 bases between the two germline ends. Germline CDR1 and CDR2: GTSNPN and SVGIG (reference sequence). The CDR3 spells CAWSVTGRGNLQPQHF. Here the CDR3 DNA reads TGTGCCTGGAGTGTAACGGGACGCGGCAACCTTCAGCCCCAGCATTTT.

At least ten counts were recorded for this clonotype. V gene TRBV24-1 combines with J gene TRBJ2-2, with 7 nucleotides matching TRBD1. The CDR3 is made up of 15 amino acids. J was trimmed by 8 bases and V by 1 base; bases with no gene match: 6. Germline lookup yields CDR1 KGHDR and CDR2 SFDVKD. CDR3 protein: CATSDLPGGRGELFF. CDR3 DNA sequence: TGTGCCACCAGTGATTTACCAGGGGGAAGGGGGGAGCTGTTTTTT.

The rearrangement uses TRBV10-3 and TRBJ2-1, with TRBD2 matching 8 bases. CDR3 length: 14 residues. The germline V gene encodes CDR1 ENHRY and CDR2 SYGVKD. J gave up 8 bases and V 6 bases, and 9 bases lay outside the gene matches. The CDR3 coding sequence is TGTGCCATCAGCCCGGGAGGGCCTGTCCATGAGCAGTTCTTC. It yields the protein CAISPGGPVHEQFF.

The chain has TRBV30 and TRBJ1-1, with no clear D. Germline V gives CDR1 GTSNPN, CDR2 SVGIG (reference sequence). The V and J ends lost 4 bases and 1 base respectively, with 10 bases between them. The CDR3 length is 13 residues. As DNA, the CDR3 is TGTGCCTGGAAACGTGGTGCGAACACTGAAGCTTTCTTT. Translated, it gives CAWKRGANTEAFF. The whole variable domain, filled in from reference TRBV30 and TRBJ1-1, reads SQTIHQWPATLVQPVGSPLSLECTVEGTSNPNLYWYRQAAGRGLQLLFYSVGIGQISSEVPQNLSASRPQDRQFILSSKKLLLSDSGFYLCAWKRGANTEAFFGQGTRLTVV.

This clonotype showed up just a few times. The chain joins TRBV9 to TRBJ1-2; D not certain. V lost 6 bases and J lost 5, with 11 bases in between. Per germline, CDR1 SGDLS and CDR2 YYNGEE. This CDR3 has 12 residues. CDR3 amino acids: CASNRDWYGYTF. The CDR3 region has the DNA TGTGCCAGCAACCGAGACTGGTATGGCTACACCTTC.

The V call is TRBV18, the J call TRBJ2-7, with TRBD1 as a possible D gene (6 bases). The CDR3 has 14 amino acids. Germline CDR1 reads KGHSH; CDR2 reads LQKENI. V lost 3 bases and J 4 bases, leaving 13 bases between the germline ends. The CDR3 reads CASSPGTPSYEQYF. The CDR3 DNA is TGTGCCAGCTCACCCGGGACACCCAGTTACGAGCAGTACTTC. Combining the CDR3 with reference TRBV18 and TRBJ2-7 gives the whole variable domain NAGVMQNPRHLVRRRGQEARLRCSPMKGHSHVYWYRQLPEEGLKFMVYLQKENIIDESGMPKERFSAEFPKEGPSILRIQQVVRGDSAAYFCASSPGTPSYEQYFGPGTRLTVT.

This clonotype was found a few times. This chain links TRBV20-1 with TRBJ2-5; TRBD1 might be the D (5 bases). Trimming pared 0 bases from V and 5 bases from J, leaving 7 bases between. Germline CDR1 and CDR2: DFQATT and SNEGSKA (reference sequence). The length of the CDR3 is 12 residues. The CDR3 DNA reads as TGCAGTGCTAGAGATTCAGGGGAGACCCAGTACTTC. It translates to CSARDSGETQYF.

This clonotype showed up just a few times. This sequence joins TRBV10-1 and TRBJ2-7; the D gene could be TRBD1 or TRBD2 (5 bases each). Trimming left V 3 bases short and J 2 bases short, with 14 bases between. Per the germline V gene, CDR1 is WNHNN and CDR2 is SYGVQD (reference sequence). CDR3 size: 15 residues. CDR3 DNA: TGCGCCAGCAGTGATAAGACAGCGGACGCCTACGAGCAGTACTTC. Translating it yields CASSDKTADAYEQYF.

The chain is built from TRBV10-2 and TRBJ1-5; D is perhaps TRBD1 (5 bases). The CDR3 covers 15 residues. V was cut by 7 bases and J by 0 bases, with 13 bases left in between. The germline CDR1 and CDR2 sequences are WSHSY and SAAADI. The CDR3 sequence is CASKQDRPSNQPQHF. In DNA, the CDR3 is TGCGCCAGCAAACAAGACAGACCTAGCAATCAGCCCCAGCATTTT.